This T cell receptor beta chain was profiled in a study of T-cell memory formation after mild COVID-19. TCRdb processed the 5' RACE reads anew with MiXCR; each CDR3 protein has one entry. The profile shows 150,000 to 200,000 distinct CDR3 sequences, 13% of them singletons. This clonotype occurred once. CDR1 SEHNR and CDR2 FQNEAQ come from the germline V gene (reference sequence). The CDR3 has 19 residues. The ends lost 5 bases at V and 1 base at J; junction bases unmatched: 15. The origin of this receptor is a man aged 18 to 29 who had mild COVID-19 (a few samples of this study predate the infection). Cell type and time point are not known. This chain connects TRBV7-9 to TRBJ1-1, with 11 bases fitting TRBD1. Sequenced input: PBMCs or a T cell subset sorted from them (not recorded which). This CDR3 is CASSLIAGQGVGGNTEAFF. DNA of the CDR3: TGTGCCAGCAGCCTTATTGCGGGACAGGGGGTTGGGGGGAACACTGAAGCTTTCTTT.